This TCR beta chain was sequenced for a study of molecular identifiers for immune sequencing clone quantification. On the study more broadly: Four of five RNA aliquots from around 20,000 or 100,000 naive CD8 T cells were sequenced. Study-wide results and limits: Clones exceeding 20 RNA copies carried over 99% of effector molecules but under 1% of naive-cell molecules. Jurkat TCR RNA from one cell was spiked into approximately 930,000 naive cells, and it was reportedly detectable there. In cases of identical TCR molecules sharing a barcode, highly expanded clone sizes could be underestimated.

TCRdb reanalysed the PCR reads using MiXCR and keeps one entry per CDR3 protein. The table shows just under 650,000 distinct CDR3 sequences, with about 20% occurring only once. In the case of this clonotype: As yet, its antigen is unknown.

Trimming took 0 bases from V and 2 from J; bases not matched to a gene: 3. Germline CDR1 is SGHDT and CDR2 is YYEEEE. The length of the CDR3 is 15 residues. This receptor was identified in a human donor in good health. Some libraries in this study had Jurkat cell RNA spiked in. V and J are TRBV5-6 and TRBJ2-7, with 9 bases identical to TRBD1. Sequencing used naive CD8+ T cells from blood, with Jurkat cell RNA spiked in. The subset was: FACS-sorted CD8+CD4-CCR7+CD45RA+ naive T cells. The CDR3 DNA is TGTGCCAGCAGCTTGGTGAGGGACAGGGCCTACGAGCAGTACTTC. Translation: CASSLVRDRAYEQYF.